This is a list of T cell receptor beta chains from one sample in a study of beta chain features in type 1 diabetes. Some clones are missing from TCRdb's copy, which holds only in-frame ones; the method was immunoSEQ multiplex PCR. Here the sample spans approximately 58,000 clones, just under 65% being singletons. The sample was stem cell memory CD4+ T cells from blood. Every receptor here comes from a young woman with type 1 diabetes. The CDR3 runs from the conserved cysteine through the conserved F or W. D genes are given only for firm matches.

CDR3aa: CSVGTWVAQGTGELFF
j_gene: TRBJ2-2
v_gene: TRBV29-1
d_gene: TRBD1

CDR3aa: CASSFAGAYNEQFF
j_gene: TRBJ2-1
v_gene: TRBV11-1
d_gene: TRBD2

CDR3aa: CASSSRVLNIQYF
j_gene: TRBJ2-4
v_gene: TRBV7-2
d_gene: -

CDR3aa: CSVERQGLDEQYF
j_gene: -
v_gene: TRBV29-1
d_gene: TRBD1

CDR3aa: CASSQLDTVTQYF
j_gene: TRBJ2-3
v_gene: TRBV4-1
d_gene: -

CDR3aa: CASSVNSNQPQHF
j_gene: TRBJ1-5
v_gene: TRBV5-1
d_gene: -

CDR3aa: CASSFLRGGANTEAFF
j_gene: TRBJ1-1
v_gene: TRBV7-9
d_gene: -

CDR3aa: CASSLAASDYNEQFF
j_gene: TRBJ2-1
v_gene: TRBV7-2
d_gene: -

CDR3aa: CASSSQGVTEAFF
j_gene: TRBJ1-1
v_gene: TRBV19
d_gene: TRBD1

CDR3aa: CSVAMGTPRQETQYF
j_gene: TRBJ2-5
v_gene: TRBV29-1
d_gene: -

CDR3aa: CASSESSQPQHF
j_gene: TRBJ1-5
v_gene: TRBV2
d_gene: -

CDR3aa: CASRGAGGPGDTQYF
j_gene: TRBJ2-3
v_gene: TRBV5-4
d_gene: TRBD2

CDR3aa: CASSQGRVEQYF
j_gene: TRBJ2-7
v_gene: TRBV2
d_gene: TRBD2

CDR3aa: CASSNSAGDSYEQYF
j_gene: TRBJ2-7
v_gene: TRBV21-1
d_gene: -

CDR3aa: CASSLGMIQGIQPQHF
j_gene: TRBJ1-5
v_gene: TRBV6-6
d_gene: -

CDR3aa: CASSRGRFSYEQYF
j_gene: TRBJ2-7
v_gene: TRBV27
d_gene: -

CDR3aa: CASSVWGRASTDTQYF
j_gene: TRBJ2-3
v_gene: TRBV9
d_gene: -

CDR3aa: CAWSANQGNTIYF
j_gene: TRBJ1-3
v_gene: TRBV30
d_gene: -

CDR3aa: CASSLGATNTGELFF
j_gene: TRBJ2-2
v_gene: TRBV5-1
d_gene: -

CDR3aa: CASSLSRAETYNEQFF
j_gene: TRBJ2-1
v_gene: TRBV27
d_gene: -

CDR3aa: CASSPRMDFYNEQFF
j_gene: TRBJ2-1
v_gene: TRBV7-9
d_gene: -

CDR3aa: CASTAGLRGNIQYF
j_gene: TRBJ2-4
v_gene: TRBV9
d_gene: TRBD2

CDR3aa: CASSPPGQGALEQYF
j_gene: TRBJ2-7
v_gene: TRBV28
d_gene: TRBD1

CDR3aa: CASSDATGADGYTF
j_gene: TRBJ1-2
v_gene: TRBV10-2
d_gene: TRBD1

CDR3aa: CASSYRAASGNQPQHF
j_gene: TRBJ1-5
v_gene: TRBV6-6
d_gene: -

CDR3aa: CASSLWLDTQYF
j_gene: TRBJ2-3
v_gene: TRBV5-6
d_gene: -

CDR3aa: CASSQGWVRQASNQPQHF
j_gene: TRBJ1-5
v_gene: TRBV14
d_gene: -

CDR3aa: CASSIGGEGANVLTF
j_gene: TRBJ2-6
v_gene: TRBV19
d_gene: -

CDR3aa: CSVPYAASNTGELFF
j_gene: TRBJ2-2
v_gene: TRBV29-1
d_gene: -

CDR3aa: CASGSRSTDTQYF
j_gene: TRBJ2-3
v_gene: TRBV12-5
d_gene: -

CDR3aa: CAIRKADTQYF
j_gene: TRBJ2-3
v_gene: TRBV10-3
d_gene: -

CDR3aa: CASSFGTGPYEQYF
j_gene: TRBJ2-7
v_gene: TRBV7-9
d_gene: TRBD1

CDR3aa: CASSPRTSGSNTDTQYF
j_gene: TRBJ2-3
v_gene: TRBV9
d_gene: TRBD2

CDR3aa: CASSKLASNYGYTF
j_gene: TRBJ1-2
v_gene: TRBV27
d_gene: -

CDR3aa: CATKASGSYEQYF
j_gene: TRBJ2-7
v_gene: TRBV7-9
d_gene: TRBD2

CDR3aa: CASSPNLKTGGNEQYF
j_gene: TRBJ2-7
v_gene: TRBV9
d_gene: TRBD1

CDR3aa: CASRQSNSNQPQHF
j_gene: TRBJ1-5
v_gene: TRBV28
d_gene: -

CDR3aa: CASARLAGLLLYEQYF
j_gene: TRBJ2-7
v_gene: TRBV5-1
d_gene: TRBD2

CDR3aa: CASSVGTSGISNEQFF
j_gene: TRBJ2-1
v_gene: TRBV5-1
d_gene: TRBD2

CDR3aa: CASSPGGAGLNYGYTF
j_gene: TRBJ1-2
v_gene: TRBV5-1
d_gene: -

CDR3aa: CAISTGTDNEQFF
j_gene: TRBJ2-1
v_gene: TRBV10-3
d_gene: TRBD1

CDR3aa: CASSDPGTQYF
j_gene: TRBJ2-5
v_gene: TRBV19
d_gene: -

CDR3aa: CASSPRTANTEAFF
j_gene: TRBJ1-1
v_gene: TRBV2
d_gene: -

CDR3aa: CASKTLWGADTQYF
j_gene: TRBJ2-3
v_gene: TRBV2
d_gene: -

CDR3aa: CASSAGGTSGYNEQFF
j_gene: TRBJ2-1
v_gene: TRBV9
d_gene: TRBD2

CDR3aa: CASSLGGQNEQFF
j_gene: TRBJ2-1
v_gene: TRBV5-1
d_gene: TRBD1

CDR3aa: CASSSSQLYEQYF
j_gene: TRBJ2-7
v_gene: TRBV5-1
d_gene: -

CDR3aa: CASSSLGTNRGTEAFF
j_gene: TRBJ1-1
v_gene: TRBV27
d_gene: -

CDR3aa: CASSQVGSGDTEAFF
j_gene: TRBJ1-1
v_gene: TRBV4-1
d_gene: -

CDR3aa: CASSFSIGTGKETQYF
j_gene: TRBJ2-3
v_gene: TRBV7-7
d_gene: TRBD1

CDR3aa: CSGAAWAGGNTEAFF
j_gene: TRBJ1-1
v_gene: TRBV29-1
d_gene: TRBD1

CDR3aa: CASRRQGAGEQFF
j_gene: TRBJ2-1
v_gene: TRBV6-1
d_gene: TRBD1